This T cell receptor beta chain stems from a study of blood T cells in healthy people across ages. Note on this clonotype: What it recognizes is unknown.

The use of a sample-barcoded 5' primer and a J-beta primer mix characterized a second PCR of roughly 6 to 11 cycles. TCRdb called the 5' RACE reads again in MiXCR, with one record for every CDR3 protein. The repertoire holds under 850,000 distinct CDR3 sequences, with roughly 34% as singletons. Individuals who donated were healthy Caucasians from Russia aged about 6 to 90. There are 16 residues in the CDR3. Trimming removed 0 bases from V and 0 bases from J, with 9 bases in between. CDR1 is MGHRA and CDR2 is YSYEKL in the germline V gene. Broader study findings: Diversity estimates from one million T cells were considered underestimates. Comparison with aged donors showed that long-lived donors had more naive CD4+ cells and higher diversity.

Material: blood. The J gene is TRBJ2-1, the V gene TRBV4-1, with no clear D. The origin of this receptor is a young man in good health. The CDR3 loop is CASSQDERVSYNEQFF. In DNA form, the CDR3 reads TGCGCCAGCAGCCAAGATGAGCGAGTCTCCTACAATGAGCAGTTCTTC.